The clone carrying this T cell receptor (beta chain) has a count of ten or more. The data were obtained in a study of shared clonotypes between healthy human individuals. The table came from immunoSEQ multiplex PCR; TCRdb's copy has only in-frame clones and leaves some out. The data show about 1.1 million clones, 75% to 85% seen once. The sequenced sample was memory CD4+ T cells from PBMCs. Regarding subset: CD45RA-negative fraction. The clonotype comes from a man aged 18-30 years in good health. Some clones in this sample may be carry-over from other donors' samples.

CDR3 sequence reads: CASLQGISLPQHF. The CDR3, as DNA: TGTGCCAGTCTACAGGGGATCTCTTTGCCCCAGCATTTT. The genes are TRBV28 and TRBJ1-5; the match to TRBD1 covers 7 bases. The V gene's germline CDR1 is MDHEN and CDR2 SYDVKM. Trimming at V came to 9 bases and at J to 9 bases, leaving 11 bases not matched to a gene. The CDR3 is 13 amino acids.